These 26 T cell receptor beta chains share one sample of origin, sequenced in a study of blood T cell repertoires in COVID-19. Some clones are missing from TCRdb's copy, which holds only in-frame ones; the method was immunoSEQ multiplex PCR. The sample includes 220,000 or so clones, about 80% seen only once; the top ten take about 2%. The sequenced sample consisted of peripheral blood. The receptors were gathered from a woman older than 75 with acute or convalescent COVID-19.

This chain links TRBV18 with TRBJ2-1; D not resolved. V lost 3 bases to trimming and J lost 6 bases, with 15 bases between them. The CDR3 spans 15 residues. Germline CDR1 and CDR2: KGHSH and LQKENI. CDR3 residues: CASSPPTVPANEQFF. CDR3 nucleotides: TGTGCCAGCTCACCGCCCACAGTCCCCGCCAATGAGCAGTTCTTC.

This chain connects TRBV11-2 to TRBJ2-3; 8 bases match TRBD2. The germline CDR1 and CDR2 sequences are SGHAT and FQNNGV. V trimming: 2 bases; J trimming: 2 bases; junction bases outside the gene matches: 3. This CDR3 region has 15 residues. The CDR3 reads CASSLSGGATDTQYF. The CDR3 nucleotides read TGTGCCAGCAGCTTATCCGGGGGGGCCACAGATACGCAGTATTTT.

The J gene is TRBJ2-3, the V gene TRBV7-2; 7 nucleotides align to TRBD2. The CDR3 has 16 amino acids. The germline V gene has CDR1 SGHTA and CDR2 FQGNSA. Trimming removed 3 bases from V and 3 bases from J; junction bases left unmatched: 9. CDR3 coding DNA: TGTGCCAGCAGCTTGTTGGGCGGGAGTGGGACAGATACGCAGTATTTT. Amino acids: CASSLLGGSGTDTQYF.

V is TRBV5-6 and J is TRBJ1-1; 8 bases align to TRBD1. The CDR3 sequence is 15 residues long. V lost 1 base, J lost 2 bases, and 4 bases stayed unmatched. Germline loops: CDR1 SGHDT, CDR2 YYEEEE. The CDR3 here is CASSLWDRTNTEAFF. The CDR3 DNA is TGTGCCAGCAGCTTGTGGGACAGGACCAACACTGAAGCTTTCTTT.

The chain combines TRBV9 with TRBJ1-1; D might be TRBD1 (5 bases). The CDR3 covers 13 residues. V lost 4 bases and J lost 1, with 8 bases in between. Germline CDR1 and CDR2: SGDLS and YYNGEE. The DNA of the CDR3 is TGTGCCAGCAGCACAGACAGGAACACTGAAGCTTTCTTT. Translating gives CASSTDRNTEAFF.

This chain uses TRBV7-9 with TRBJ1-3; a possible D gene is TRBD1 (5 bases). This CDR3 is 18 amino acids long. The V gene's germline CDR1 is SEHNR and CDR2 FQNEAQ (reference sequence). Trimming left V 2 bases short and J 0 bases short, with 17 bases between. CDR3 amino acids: CASSLTIAGPDSGNTIYF. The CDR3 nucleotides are TGTGCCAGCAGCTTAACAATAGCAGGGCCAGACTCTGGAAACACCATATATTTT.

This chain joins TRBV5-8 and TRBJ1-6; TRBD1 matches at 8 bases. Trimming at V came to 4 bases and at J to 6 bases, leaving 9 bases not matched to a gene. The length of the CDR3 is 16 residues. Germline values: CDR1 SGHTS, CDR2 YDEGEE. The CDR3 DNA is TGTGCCAGCAGCAACACAGGGGGAAGGAGTAATTCACCCCTCCACTTT. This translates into CASSNTGGRSNSPLHF.

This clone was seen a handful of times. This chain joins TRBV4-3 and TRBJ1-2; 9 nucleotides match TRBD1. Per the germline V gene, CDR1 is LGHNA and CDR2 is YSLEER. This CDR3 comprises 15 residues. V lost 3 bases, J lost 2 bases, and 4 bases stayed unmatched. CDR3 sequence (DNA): TGCGCCAGCAGCCAGGGGGACAGGGAGAACTATGGCTACACCTTC. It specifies CASSQGDRENYGYTF.

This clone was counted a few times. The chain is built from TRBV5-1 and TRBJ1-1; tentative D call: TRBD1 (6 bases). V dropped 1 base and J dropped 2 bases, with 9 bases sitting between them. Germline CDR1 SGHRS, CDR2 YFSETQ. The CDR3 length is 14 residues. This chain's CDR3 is CASSLSRGNTEAFF. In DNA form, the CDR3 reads TGCGCCAGCAGCTTGTCCAGGGGAAACACTGAAGCTTTCTTT.

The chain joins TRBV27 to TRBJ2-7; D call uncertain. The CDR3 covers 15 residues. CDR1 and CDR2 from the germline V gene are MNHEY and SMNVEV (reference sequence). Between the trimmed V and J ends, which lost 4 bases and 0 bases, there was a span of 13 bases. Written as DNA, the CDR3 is TGTGCCAGCAGTTCGAGGCAGCGATACTCCTACGAGCAGTACTTC. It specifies CASSSRQRYSYEQYF.

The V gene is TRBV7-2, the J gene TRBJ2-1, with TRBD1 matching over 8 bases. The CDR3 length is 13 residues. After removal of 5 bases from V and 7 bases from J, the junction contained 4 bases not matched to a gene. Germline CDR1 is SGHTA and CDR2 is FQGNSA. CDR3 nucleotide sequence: TGTGCCAGCAGCCTCCGGGACAGGAATGAGCAGTTCTTC. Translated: CASSLRDRNEQFF.

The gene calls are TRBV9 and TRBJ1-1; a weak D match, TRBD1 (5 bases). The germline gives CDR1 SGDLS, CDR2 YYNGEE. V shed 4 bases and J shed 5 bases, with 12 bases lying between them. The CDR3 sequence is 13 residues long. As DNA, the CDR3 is TGTGCCAGCAGCCCCAGGGTGAGAACTGAAGCTTTCTTT. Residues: CASSPRVRTEAFF.

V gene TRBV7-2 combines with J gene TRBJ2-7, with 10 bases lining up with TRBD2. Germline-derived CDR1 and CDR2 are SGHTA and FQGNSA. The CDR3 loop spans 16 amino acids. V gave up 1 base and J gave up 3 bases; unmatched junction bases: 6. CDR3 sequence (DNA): TGTGCCAGCAGCTTAGGAGGAGCGGGGGGGGTCTACGAGCAGTACTTC. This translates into CASSLGGAGGVYEQYF.

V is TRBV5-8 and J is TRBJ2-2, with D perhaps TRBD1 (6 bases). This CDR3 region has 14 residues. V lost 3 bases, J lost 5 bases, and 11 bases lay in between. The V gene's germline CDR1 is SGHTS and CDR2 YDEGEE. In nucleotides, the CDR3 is TGTGCCAGCAGCTCGCACAGGGATACCGGGGAGCTGTTTTTT. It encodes CASSSHRDTGELFF.

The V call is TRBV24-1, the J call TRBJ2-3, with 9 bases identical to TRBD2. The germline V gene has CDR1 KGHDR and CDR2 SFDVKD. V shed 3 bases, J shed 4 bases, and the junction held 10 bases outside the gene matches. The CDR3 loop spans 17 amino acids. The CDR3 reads CATSDRAGGDFADTQYF. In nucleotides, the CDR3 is TGTGCCACCAGTGATCGAGCGGGAGGTGATTTCGCAGATACGCAGTATTTT.

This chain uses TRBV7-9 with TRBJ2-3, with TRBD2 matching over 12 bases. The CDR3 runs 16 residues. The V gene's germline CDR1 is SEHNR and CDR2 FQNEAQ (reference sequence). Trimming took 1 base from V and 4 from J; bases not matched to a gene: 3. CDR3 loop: CASSLGASGRADTQYF. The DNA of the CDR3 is TGTGCCAGCAGCTTAGGGGCTAGCGGGAGGGCAGATACGCAGTATTTT.

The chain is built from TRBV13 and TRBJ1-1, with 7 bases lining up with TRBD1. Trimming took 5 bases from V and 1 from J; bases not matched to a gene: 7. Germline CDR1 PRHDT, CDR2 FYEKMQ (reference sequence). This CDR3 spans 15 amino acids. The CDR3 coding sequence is TGTGCCAGCAGCGGACGACAGGGCAGGAACACTGAAGCTTTCTTT. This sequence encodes CASSGRQGRNTEAFF.

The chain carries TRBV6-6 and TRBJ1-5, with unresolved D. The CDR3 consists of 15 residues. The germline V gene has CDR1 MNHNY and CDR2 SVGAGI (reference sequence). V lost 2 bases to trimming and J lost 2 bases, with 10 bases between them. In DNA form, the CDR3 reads TGTGCCAGCAGTTACCTGGACTTGGGCAATCAGCCCCAGCATTTT. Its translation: CASSYLDLGNQPQHF.

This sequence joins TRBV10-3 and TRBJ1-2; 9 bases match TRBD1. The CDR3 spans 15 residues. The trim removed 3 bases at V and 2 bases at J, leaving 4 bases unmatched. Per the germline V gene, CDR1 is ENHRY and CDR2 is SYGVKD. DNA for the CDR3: TGTGCCATCAGTGACCCGGGACAGGGAAACTATGGCTACACCTTC. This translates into CAISDPGQGNYGYTF.

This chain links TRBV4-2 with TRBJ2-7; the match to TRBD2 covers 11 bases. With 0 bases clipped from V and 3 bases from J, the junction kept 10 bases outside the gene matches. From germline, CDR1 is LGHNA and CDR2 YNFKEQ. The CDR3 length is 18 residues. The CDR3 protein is CASSQDWLAGGAGYEQYF. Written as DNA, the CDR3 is TGTGCCAGCAGCCAAGATTGGCTAGCGGGAGGAGCAGGCTACGAGCAGTACTTC.

This CDR3 is CASRLQGGGYGYTF. The CDR3 region has the DNA TGTGCCAGCAGGTTACAGGGAGGAGGGTATGGCTACACCTTC. The gene calls are TRBV27 and TRBJ1-2; the D gene is possibly TRBD1 (6 bases). Trimming stripped 6 bases from V and 5 bases from J, with 16 bases between. The CDR3 is 14 residues long. CDR1 MNHEY and CDR2 SMNVEV come from the germline V gene (reference sequence).

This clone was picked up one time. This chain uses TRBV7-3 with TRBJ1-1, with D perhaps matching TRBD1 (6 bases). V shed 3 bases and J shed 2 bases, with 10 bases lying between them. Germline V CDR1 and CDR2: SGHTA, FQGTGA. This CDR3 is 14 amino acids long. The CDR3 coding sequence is TGTGCCAGCAGCTTTCAGGGGTCCAACACTGAAGCTTTCTTT. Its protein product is CASSFQGSNTEAFF.

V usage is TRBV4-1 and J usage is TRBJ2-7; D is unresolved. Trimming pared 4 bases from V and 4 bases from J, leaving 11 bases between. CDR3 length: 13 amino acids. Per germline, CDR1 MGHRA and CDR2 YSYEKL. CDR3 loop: CASSLDTEYEQYF. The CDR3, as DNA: TGCGCCAGCAGCCTAGACACCGAGTACGAGCAGTACTTC.

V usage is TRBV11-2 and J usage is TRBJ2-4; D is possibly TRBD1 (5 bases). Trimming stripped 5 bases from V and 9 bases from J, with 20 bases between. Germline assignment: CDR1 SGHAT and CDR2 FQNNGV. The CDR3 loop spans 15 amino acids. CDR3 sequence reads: CASSPAGIPRGIQYF. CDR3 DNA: TGTGCCAGCAGCCCAGCTGGCATCCCAAGGGGCATTCAGTACTTC.

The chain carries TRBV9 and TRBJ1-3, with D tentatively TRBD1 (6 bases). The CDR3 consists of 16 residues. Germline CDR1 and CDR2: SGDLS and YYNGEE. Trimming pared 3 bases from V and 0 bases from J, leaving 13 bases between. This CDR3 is CASSARDISSGNTIYF. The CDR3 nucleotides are TGTGCCAGCAGCGCCCGGGACATCAGCTCTGGAAACACCATATATTTT. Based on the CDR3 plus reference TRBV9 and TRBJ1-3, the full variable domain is DSGVTQTPKHLITATGQRVTLRCSPRSGDLSVYWYQQSLDQGLQFLIQYYNGEERAKGNILERFSAQQFPDLHSELNLSSLELGDSALYFCASSARDISSGNTIYFGEGSWLTVV.

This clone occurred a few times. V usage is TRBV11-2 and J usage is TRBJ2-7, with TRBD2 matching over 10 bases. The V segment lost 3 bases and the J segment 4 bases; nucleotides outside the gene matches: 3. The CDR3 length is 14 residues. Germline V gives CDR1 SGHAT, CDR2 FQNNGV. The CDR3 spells CASSFASGRYEQYF. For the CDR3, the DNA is TGTGCCAGCAGCTTCGCTAGCGGGAGATACGAGCAGTACTTC.